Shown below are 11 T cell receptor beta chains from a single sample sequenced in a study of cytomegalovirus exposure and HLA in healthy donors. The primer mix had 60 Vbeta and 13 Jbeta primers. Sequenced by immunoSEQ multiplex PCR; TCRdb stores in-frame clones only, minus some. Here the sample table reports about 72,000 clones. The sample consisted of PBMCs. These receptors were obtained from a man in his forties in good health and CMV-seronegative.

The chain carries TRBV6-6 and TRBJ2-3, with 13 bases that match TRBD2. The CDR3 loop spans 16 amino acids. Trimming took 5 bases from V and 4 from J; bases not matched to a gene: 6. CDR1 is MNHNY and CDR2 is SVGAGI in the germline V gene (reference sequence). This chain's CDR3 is CASSRLAGGRADTQYF. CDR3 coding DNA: TGTGCCAGCAGTCGACTAGCGGGGGGCCGCGCAGATACGCAGTATTTT.

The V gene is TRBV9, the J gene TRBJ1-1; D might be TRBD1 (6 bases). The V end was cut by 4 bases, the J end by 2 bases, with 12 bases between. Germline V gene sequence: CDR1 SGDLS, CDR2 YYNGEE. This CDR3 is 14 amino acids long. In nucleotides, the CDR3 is TGTGCCAGCAGCACCACAGGGTTTAACACTGAAGCTTTCTTT. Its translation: CASSTTGFNTEAFF.

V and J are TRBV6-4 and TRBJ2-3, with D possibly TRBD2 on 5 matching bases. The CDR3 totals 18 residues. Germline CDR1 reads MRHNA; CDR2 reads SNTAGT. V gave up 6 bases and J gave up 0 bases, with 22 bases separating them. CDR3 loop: CASSAHPIGLVSTDTQYF. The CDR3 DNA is TGTGCCAGCAGCGCCCACCCAATAGGACTCGTCAGCACAGATACGCAGTATTTT.

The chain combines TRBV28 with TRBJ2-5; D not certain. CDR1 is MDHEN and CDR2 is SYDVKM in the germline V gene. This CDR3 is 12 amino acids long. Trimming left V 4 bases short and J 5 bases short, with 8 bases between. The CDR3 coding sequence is TGTGCCAGCAGTTCTCTGGCCGAGACCCAGTACTTC. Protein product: CASSSLAETQYF. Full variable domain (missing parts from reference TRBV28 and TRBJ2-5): DVKVTQSSRYLVKRTGEKVFLECVQDMDHENMFWYRQDPGLGLRLIYFSYDVKMKEKGDIPEGYSVSREKKERFSLILESASTNQTSMYLCASSSLAETQYFGPGTRLLVL.

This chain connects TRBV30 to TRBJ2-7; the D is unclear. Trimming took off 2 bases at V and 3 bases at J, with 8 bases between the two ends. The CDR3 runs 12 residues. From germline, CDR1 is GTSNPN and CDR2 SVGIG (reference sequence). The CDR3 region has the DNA TGTGCCTGGAGTATGTCCGTCTACGAGCAGTACTTC. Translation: CAWSMSVYEQYF.

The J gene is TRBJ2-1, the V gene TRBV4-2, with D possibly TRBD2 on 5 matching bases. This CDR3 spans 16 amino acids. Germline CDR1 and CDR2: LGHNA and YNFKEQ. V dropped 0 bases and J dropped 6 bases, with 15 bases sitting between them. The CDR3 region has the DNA TGTGCCAGCAGCCAAGATCGGGGAAGGGTAAGCAATGAGCAGTTCTTC. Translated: CASSQDRGRVSNEQFF.

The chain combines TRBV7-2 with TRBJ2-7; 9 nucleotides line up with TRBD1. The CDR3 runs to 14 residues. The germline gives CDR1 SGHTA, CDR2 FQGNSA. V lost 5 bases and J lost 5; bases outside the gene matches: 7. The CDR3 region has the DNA TGTGCCAGCAGCCCAGGGACAGGGAGCCACGAGCAGTACTTC. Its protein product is CASSPGTGSHEQYF.

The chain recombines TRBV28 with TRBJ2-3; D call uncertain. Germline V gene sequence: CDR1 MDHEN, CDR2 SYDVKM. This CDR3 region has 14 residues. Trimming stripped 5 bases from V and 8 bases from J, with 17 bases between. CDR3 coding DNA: TGTGCCAGCAGTACACATCATGTGTCGGGTACGCAGTATTTT. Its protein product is CASSTHHVSGTQYF.

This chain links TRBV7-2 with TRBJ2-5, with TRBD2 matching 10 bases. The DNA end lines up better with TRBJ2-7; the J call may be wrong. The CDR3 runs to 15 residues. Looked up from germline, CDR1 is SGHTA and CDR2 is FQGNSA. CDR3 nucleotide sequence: TGTGCCAGCAGCTTAGTAGCGGGGGGAGAGTACGAGCAGTACTTC. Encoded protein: CASSLVAGGEYEQYF.

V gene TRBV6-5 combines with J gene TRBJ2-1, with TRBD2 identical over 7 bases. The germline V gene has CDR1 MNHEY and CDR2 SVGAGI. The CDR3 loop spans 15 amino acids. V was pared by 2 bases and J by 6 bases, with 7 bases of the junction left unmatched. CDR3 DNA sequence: TGTGCCAGCAGTTACCTCGGGACTAAGGTCAATGAGCAGTTCTTC. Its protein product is CASSYLGTKVNEQFF.

CDR3 DNA: TGTGCCATCAGTGAGTCGAGGACGGGGATTTCCACTGAAGCTTTCTTT. Its translation is CAISESRTGISTEAFF. The J gene is TRBJ1-1, the V gene TRBV10-3, with D uncertain. Germline CDR1 and CDR2: ENHRY and SYGVKD. V dropped 0 bases and J dropped 4 bases, with 15 bases sitting between them. The CDR3 is made up of 16 amino acids.